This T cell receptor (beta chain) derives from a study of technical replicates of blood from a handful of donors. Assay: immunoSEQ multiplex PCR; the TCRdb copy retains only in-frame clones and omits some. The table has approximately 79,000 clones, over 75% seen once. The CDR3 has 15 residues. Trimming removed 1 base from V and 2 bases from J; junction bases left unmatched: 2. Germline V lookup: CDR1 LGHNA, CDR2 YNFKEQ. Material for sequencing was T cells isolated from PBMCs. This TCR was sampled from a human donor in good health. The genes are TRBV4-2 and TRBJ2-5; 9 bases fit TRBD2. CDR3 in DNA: TGTGCCAGCAGCCAAGTAGGACTAGCGCAAGAGACCCAGTACTTC. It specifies CASSQVGLAQETQYF.